These 21 T cell receptor beta chains originate from one sample sequenced in a study of CD8 T cells in ankylosing spondylitis (dated by TCRdb to about 2017). Receptors were amplified or captured by 5' RACE. Sequencing used an Illumina HiSeq 2500. TCRdb trimmed the raw reads at Q25, called clones with MiXCR and kept productive beta chains. CDR3 protein duplicates are merged, each entry listing the most common genes and DNA. This sample comprises about 300,000 distinct CDR3 sequences, less than 25% of them detected only once. The leading ten clones occupy around 3.2% of the sample. The material sequenced was blood, either unsorted or a sorted T cell fraction (not recorded which). The source of these receptors is a female donor with ankylosing spondylitis or in good health (not recorded which).

This clonotype has only a few counts. The chain employs TRBV12-3 or TRBV12-4 and TRBJ2-2; 9 positions match TRBD1. V trimming: 4 bases; J trimming: 4 bases; junction bases outside the gene matches: 4. The CDR3 is 15 residues long. CDR3 coding DNA: TGTGCCAGCAGTTCGGGACAGGGCGGCACCGGGGAGCTGTTTTTT. It specifies CASSSGQGGTGELFF.

The table lists this clonotype with a few counts. The chain uses TRBV24-1 and TRBJ2-1; 10 bases match TRBD2. Per the germline V gene, CDR1 is KGHDR and CDR2 is SFDVKD. Trimming cost V 4 bases and J 3 bases; bases outside gene matches: 5. The CDR3 contains 16 residues. CDR3 bases: TGTGCCACCAGTGACGATACTAGCGGGAACTACAATGAGCAGTTCTTC. It is translated as CATSDDTSGNYNEQFF.

This clonotype was recorded at least ten times. This chain connects TRBV12-3 or TRBV12-4 to TRBJ2-3; D ambiguous. The CDR3 extends over 12 amino acids. The V end lost 4 bases, the J end lost 6 bases, and 8 bases lay between the germline ends. CDR3 sequence (DNA): TGTGCCAGCAGTTCCCGGTGGGATACGCAGTATTTT. Translation gives CASSSRWDTQYF.

V is TRBV12-3 or TRBV12-4 and J is TRBJ2-2, with 8 bases lining up with TRBD2. CDR3 size: 16 residues. Germline trimming cut 8 bases from V and 0 bases from J; bases unmatched to any gene: 8. The CDR3 protein is CASGFTGGANTGELFF. CDR3 DNA sequence: TGTGCCAGCGGGTTCACGGGGGGGGCGAACACCGGGGAGCTGTTTTTT.

This clonotype was counted between two and nine times. The CDR3 DNA sequence: TGCGCCAGCAGCATCCCGGACAGGCTACGCACAGATACGCAGTATTTT. Amino acid sequence: CASSIPDRLRTDTQYF. V gene TRBV5-1 combines with J gene TRBJ2-3; 7 bases match TRBD1. The CDR3 covers 16 residues. Trimming cost V 4 bases and J 1 base; bases outside gene matches: 9. Germline lookup yields CDR1 SGHRS and CDR2 YFSETQ.

V usage is TRBV10-3 and J usage is TRBJ2-7; 13 bases agree with TRBD2. The V gene's germline CDR1 is ENHRY and CDR2 SYGVKD. The CDR3 sequence is 16 residues long. V gave up 8 bases and J gave up 6 bases; unmatched junction bases: 13. The CDR3 is CAIGGTSGRAEGEQYF. Written as DNA, the CDR3 is TGTGCCATCGGTGGCACTAGCGGGAGGGCGGAGGGCGAGCAGTACTTC.

The chain joins TRBV28 to TRBJ1-1; D is uncertain. Deletions cut 6 bases from V and 6 bases from J, with 14 bases between. The CDR3 is made up of 13 amino acids. Germline values: CDR1 MDHEN, CDR2 SYDVKM. The CDR3 sequence is CASSLGPSSEAFF. CDR3 DNA: TGTGCCAGCAGCCTCGGGCCCTCGTCTGAAGCTTTCTTT.

This clonotype was detected only a few times. The chain recombines TRBV7-2 with TRBJ2-5; 14 positions match TRBD2. In germline, CDR1 is SGHTA, CDR2 FQGNSA. CDR3 length equals 17 residues. With 3 bases clipped from V and 4 bases from J, the junction kept 7 bases outside the gene matches. This CDR3 is CASSLRTGTSGRETQYF. The CDR3 nucleotides are TGTGCCAGCAGCTTGAGAACCGGGACTAGCGGGAGAGAGACCCAGTACTTC.

V gene TRBV20-1 combines with J gene TRBJ2-1; 15 bases fit TRBD2. V gave up 5 bases and J gave up 7 bases; unmatched junction bases: 6. Germline-derived CDR1 and CDR2 are DFQATT and SNEGSKA (reference sequence). The CDR3 consists of 15 residues. The CDR3 DNA reads TGCAGTGCTTCCTCCGGGACTAGCGGGAGGAATGAGCAGTTCTTC. Its translation is CSASSGTSGRNEQFF.

This clonotype was recorded a few times. J is TRBJ1-3 and V is TRBV5-1; TRBD1 aligns across 7 bases. After removal of 4 bases from V and 4 bases from J, the junction contained 2 bases not matched to a gene. This CDR3 is built from 13 residues. The germline V gene encodes CDR1 SGHRS and CDR2 YFSETQ. CDR3 nucleotide sequence: TGCGCCAGCAGCGGACAGGCAGGAAACACCATATATTTT. As protein: CASSGQAGNTIYF.

The rearrangement links TRBV5-1 to TRBJ1-1; the D gene is possibly TRBD1 (6 bases). CDR3 length: 14 residues. Between the trimmed V and J ends, which lost 4 bases and 1 base, there was a span of 11 bases. Germline V gene data show CDR1 as SGHRS and CDR2 as YFSETQ. The CDR3, as DNA: TGCGCCAGCAGCCCTGACAGGAGGAACACTGAAGCTTTCTTT. The encoded protein is CASSPDRRNTEAFF.

This clonotype has only a few counts. The chain links TRBV20-1 to TRBJ2-1; 7 positions agree with TRBD2. The germline V gene has CDR1 DFQATT and CDR2 SNEGSKA (reference sequence). V lost 0 bases and J lost 4; bases outside the gene matches: 24. This CDR3 spans 21 amino acids. CDR3 DNA: TGCAGTGCTAGAGATCTCCCATTAAGTTCGCGGACCCGGACTAGATACAATGAGCAGTTCTTC. Translating it yields CSARDLPLSSRTRTRYNEQFF.

Ten or more counts support this clonotype. The chain couples TRBV20-1 to TRBJ1-5, with a tentative D call TRBD1 (5 bases). Germline V gene lookup returns CDR1 DFQATT and CDR2 SNEGSKA (reference sequence). V was clipped by 3 bases and J by 3 bases, with 18 bases between them. This CDR3 contains 16 residues. DNA for the CDR3: TGCAGTGCTAGCCTAGGGACGTGGGGGGACAATCAGCCCCAGCATTTT. It codes for CSASLGTWGDNQPQHF.

This clonotype was seen only a few times. The chain has TRBV9 and TRBJ2-1; 9 bases line up with TRBD1. With V trimmed by 3 bases and J by 6 bases, 1 base remained unmatched. Germline V lookup: CDR1 SGDLS, CDR2 YYNGEE. The CDR3 totals 13 residues. CDR3 residues: CASSGDRANEQFF. The CDR3 DNA reads TGTGCCAGCAGCGGGGACAGGGCCAATGAGCAGTTCTTC. The whole variable domain, filled in from reference TRBV9 and TRBJ2-1, reads DSGVTQTPKHLITATGQRVTLRCSPRSGDLSVYWYQQSLDQGLQFLIQYYNGEERAKGNILERFSAQQFPDLHSELNLSSLELGDSALYFCASSGDRANEQFFGPGTRLTVL.

V gene TRBV6-5 combines with J gene TRBJ2-2, with D tentatively TRBD1 (6 bases). Germline V gives CDR1 MNHEY, CDR2 SVGAGI. The CDR3 consists of 15 residues. Trimming pared 2 bases from V and 1 base from J, leaving 8 bases between. CDR3 protein: CASSYTGKNTGELFF. The DNA of the CDR3 is TGTGCCAGCAGTTACACAGGGAAGAACACCGGGGAGCTGTTTTTT.

This clonotype showed up just a few times. The rearrangement joins TRBV4-3 to TRBJ2-2; tentative D call: TRBD1 (5 bases). The V end lost 0 bases, the J end lost 1 base, and 6 bases lay between the germline ends. The CDR3 covers 15 residues. Germline V gives CDR1 LGHNA, CDR2 YSLEER. The chain's CDR3 is CASSQDRVNTGELFF. In DNA, the CDR3 is TGCGCCAGCAGCCAAGACAGGGTGAACACCGGGGAGCTGTTTTTT.

The genes are TRBV25-1 and TRBJ2-7, with D possibly matching TRBD2 (5 bases). The V end was cut by 6 bases, the J end by 7 bases, with 16 bases between. CDR3 length: 13 amino acids. CDR1 and CDR2 (germline): MGHDK, SYGVNS. As DNA, the CDR3 is TGTGCCAGCAGCCCGGGTCCCCGGAGGGAGCAGTACTTC. Amino acids: CASSPGPRREQYF.

In its sample, this clonotype was seen a few times. The chain joins TRBV20-1 to TRBJ2-4; the D gene is possibly TRBD2 (6 bases). V lost 0 bases to trimming and J lost 5 bases, with 17 bases between them. This CDR3 has 16 amino acids. In germline, CDR1 is DFQATT, CDR2 SNEGSKA (reference sequence). This CDR3 reads CSARDLRLAPENIQYF. As DNA, the CDR3 is TGCAGTGCTAGAGATCTGAGGCTAGCGCCTGAAAACATTCAGTACTTC.

The chain has TRBV4-3 and TRBJ2-5; D assignment may be TRBD1 or TRBD2 (5 bases each). CDR3 length: 15 residues. The germline V gene encodes CDR1 LGHNA and CDR2 YSLEER. Between the trimmed V and J ends, which lost 3 bases and 4 bases, there was a span of 15 bases. CDR3 residues: CASSQASGTRETQYF. The CDR3 DNA sequence: TGCGCCAGCAGCCAGGCGTCCGGGACGAGAGAGACCCAGTACTTC.

The V gene is TRBV20-1, the J gene TRBJ2-5; 10 bases are a match to TRBD1. The V gene end was trimmed by 4 bases and the J gene end by 6 bases; junction bases not matched to a gene: 11. The V gene's germline CDR1 is DFQATT and CDR2 SNEGSKA (reference sequence). The CDR3 consists of 15 residues. CDR3 protein: CSATSWGQGIQTQYF. The CDR3 DNA reads TGCAGTGCTACATCATGGGGACAGGGGATTCAGACCCAGTACTTC.

The genes are TRBV4-3 and TRBJ2-3; no firm D call. V was trimmed by 3 bases and J by 5 bases, leaving 9 bases between them. The CDR3 extends over 13 amino acids. From germline, CDR1 is LGHNA and CDR2 YSLEER. CDR3 amino acids: CASSQVPQDTQYF. The CDR3 bases are TGCGCCAGCAGCCAGGTCCCCCAAGATACGCAGTATTTT.